This T cell receptor (beta chain) is drawn from a study of shared clonotypes between healthy human individuals (dated by TCRdb to 2018 to 2020). Broadly, across the study: The cohort included three men and two women between 18 and 49 years of age. Between about 0.94 and 10 billion PBMCs per donor were obtained by leukapheresis. Libraries were prepared and TCR repertoires were sequenced by different laboratories using diverse techniques, in order to increase sequencing depth and limit assay-specific biases. To estimate repertoire size and how much clonotypes are shared between individuals, the study performed deep sequencing of blood TCR repertoires from 4 to 6 healthy adults.

Comment on this clone: It has no known antigen specificity. It is likely a read error: a sequence one base away is far more abundant.

Using the deep immunoSEQ assay, multiplex PCR amplified TCR CDR3 regions from genomic DNA. Extracted genomic DNA from each cell subset was spread evenly across all wells of several immunoSEQ 96-well plates, with each plate serving as a replicate. For unsorted PBMC, roughly 300 ng of genomic DNA, equivalent to approximately 28,000 T cell genomes, went into each replicate PCR. Unsorted PBMC genomic DNA was sequenced across ten immunoSEQ deep assay plates. Purified libraries were quantified with a Qubit 3.0 fluorometer, sized on a Bioanalyzer 2100, and re-quantified with the KAPA Library Quantification kit. Every immunoSEQ 96-well plate was sequenced on a dedicated single-read 150-cycle Illumina NextSeq 550 flow cell. From the authors' description of their analysis: Because only junctional sequences without quality scores were contained in the immunoSEQ output, filtering matching that applied to full-length reads could not be performed. To assign V/J genes and CDR3, sequences were annotated against IMGT germline references using PyIR, a Python wrapper for IgBLAST v1.9. Reads with weak V/J assignments (E-value above 1e-6), missing CDR3, stop codons, out-of-frame junctions, or ambiguous translated residues were removed. V3J clonotypes were defined as sequences sharing the same inferred V gene, J gene, and CDR3 amino acid sequence. To compute the percentage overlap between repertoires, the number of shared unique clonotypes was divided by the size of the smaller repertoire. Three approaches were used to assess repertoire richness: RTK rarefaction, the Chao1 estimator, and Recon v2.1 estimates of unobserved clonotypes. Sourced from immuneACCESS, this table was stored by TCRdb with only in-frame sequences that have V and J called. A share of the clones is absent; for the studies checked, an unresolved V gene accounts for under half, and the remainder has no known explanation. Clone size and the V and J calls come from that table; the DNA yielded D and trimming. Here the sample has about 510,000 clones; 75% to 85% occur a single time. 13% of the sample is in the top ten clones.

The CDR3 starts with the cysteine, ends with the phenylalanine, and has 15 residues. The kept DNA is CDR3 alone, 45 bases in frame from the first base. In the germline V gene, CDR1 corresponds to MDHEN and CDR2 to SYDVKM. What the research found in general, with its limitations: Sampling was limited to blood, and TCR repertoires in tissue likely differ from TCR repertoires in blood. Pairwise subsampling indicated that sequencing depth was expected to affect the degree of clonotype sharing among donors. Because the study included a small number of donors, the genetic and exposure-history diversity represented was limited.

Healthy HIV-negative adults with no recently reported acute infections or vaccinations were included as donors. Only Caucasian adults living in Nashville, Tennessee, USA were represented among the donors. For unsorted samples, tens of millions of PBMCs were counted, and genomic DNA was extracted using the QIAamp DNA Blood Mini kit. After blood collection by leukapheresis, PBMCs were isolated using Ficoll-Histopaque density gradient centrifugation and then cryopreserved in the vapor phase of liquid nitrogen. The sequencing sample was made of PBMCs. This chain is built from TRBV28 and TRBJ2-7, with 8 junctional bases fitting TRBD2. This receptor was obtained from a woman aged 40-49 years in good health. Some clones in this sample may be carry-over from other donors' samples. For the CDR3, the sequence is CACSTPGGRSREQYF. The DNA reads as follows: TGTGCCTGCAGCACCCCGGGCGGGAGGTCTCGGGAGCAGTACTTC.